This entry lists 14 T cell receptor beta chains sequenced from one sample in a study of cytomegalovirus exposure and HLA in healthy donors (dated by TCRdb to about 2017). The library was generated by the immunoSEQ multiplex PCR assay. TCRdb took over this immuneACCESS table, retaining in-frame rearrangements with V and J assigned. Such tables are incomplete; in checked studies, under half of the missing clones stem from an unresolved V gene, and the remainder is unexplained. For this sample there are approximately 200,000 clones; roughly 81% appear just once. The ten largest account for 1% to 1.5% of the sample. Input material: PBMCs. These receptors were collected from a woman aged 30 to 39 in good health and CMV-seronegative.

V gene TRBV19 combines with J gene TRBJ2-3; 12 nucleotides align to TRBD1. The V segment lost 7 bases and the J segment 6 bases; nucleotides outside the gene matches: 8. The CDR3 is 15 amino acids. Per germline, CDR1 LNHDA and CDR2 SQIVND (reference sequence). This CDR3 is CASNPPGTGGDTQYF. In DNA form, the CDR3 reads TGTGCCAGTAACCCTCCCGGGACAGGGGGCGATACGCAGTATTTT.

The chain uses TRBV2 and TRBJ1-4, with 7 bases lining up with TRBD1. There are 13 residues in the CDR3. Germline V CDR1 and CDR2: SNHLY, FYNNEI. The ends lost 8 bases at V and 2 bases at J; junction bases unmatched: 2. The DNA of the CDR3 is TGTGCCAGCGGCAGGGGGACTAATGAAAAACTGTTTTTT. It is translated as CASGRGTNEKLFF.

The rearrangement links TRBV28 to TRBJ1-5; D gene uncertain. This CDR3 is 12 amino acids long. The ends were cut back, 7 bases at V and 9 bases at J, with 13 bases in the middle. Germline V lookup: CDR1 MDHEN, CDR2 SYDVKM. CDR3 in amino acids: CASTLAVGPQHF. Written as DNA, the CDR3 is TGTGCCAGCACCTTGGCGGTGGGGCCCCAGCATTTT.

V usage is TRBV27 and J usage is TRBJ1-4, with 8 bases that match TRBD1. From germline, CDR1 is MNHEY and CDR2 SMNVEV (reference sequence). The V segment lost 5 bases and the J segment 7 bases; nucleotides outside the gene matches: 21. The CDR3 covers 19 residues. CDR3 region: CASSNPITGGLTEAEKLFF. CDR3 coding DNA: TGTGCCAGCAGTAATCCCATAACAGGGGGACTGACGGAAGCTGAAAAACTGTTTTTT.

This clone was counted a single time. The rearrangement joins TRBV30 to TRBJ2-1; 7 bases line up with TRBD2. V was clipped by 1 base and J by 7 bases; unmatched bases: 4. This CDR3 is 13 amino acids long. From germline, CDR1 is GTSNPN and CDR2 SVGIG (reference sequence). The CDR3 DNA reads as TGTGCCTGGAGTGCGGGGGGTTTAAATGAGCAGTTCTTC. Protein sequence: CAWSAGGLNEQFF.

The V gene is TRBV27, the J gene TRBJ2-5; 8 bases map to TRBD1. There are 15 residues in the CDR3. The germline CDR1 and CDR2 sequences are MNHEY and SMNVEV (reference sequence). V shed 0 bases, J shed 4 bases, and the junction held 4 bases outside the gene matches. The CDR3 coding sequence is TGTGCCAGCAGTTTATCCCGGACAGGGACAGAGACCCAGTACTTC. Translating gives CASSLSRTGTETQYF.

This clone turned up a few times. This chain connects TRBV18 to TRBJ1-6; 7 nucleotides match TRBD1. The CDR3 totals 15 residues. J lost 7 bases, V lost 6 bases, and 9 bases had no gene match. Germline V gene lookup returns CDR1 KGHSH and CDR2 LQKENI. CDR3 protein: CASSRTGDRNSPLHF. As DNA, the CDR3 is TGTGCCAGCTCCCGCACAGGGGATAGAAATTCACCCCTCCACTTT.

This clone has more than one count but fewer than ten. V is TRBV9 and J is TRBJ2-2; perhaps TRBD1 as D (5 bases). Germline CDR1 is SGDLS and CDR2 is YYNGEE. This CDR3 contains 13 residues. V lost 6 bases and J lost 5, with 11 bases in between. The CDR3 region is CASTTGPTGELFF. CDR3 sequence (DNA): TGTGCCAGCACCACAGGACCGACCGGGGAGCTGTTTTTT.

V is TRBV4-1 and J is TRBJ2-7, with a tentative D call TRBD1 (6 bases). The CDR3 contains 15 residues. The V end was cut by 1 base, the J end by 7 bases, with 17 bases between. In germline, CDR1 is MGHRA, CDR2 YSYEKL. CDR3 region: CASSQVIIRGGEQYF. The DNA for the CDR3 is TGCGCCAGCAGCCAAGTGATAATCAGAGGGGGAGAGCAGTACTTC.

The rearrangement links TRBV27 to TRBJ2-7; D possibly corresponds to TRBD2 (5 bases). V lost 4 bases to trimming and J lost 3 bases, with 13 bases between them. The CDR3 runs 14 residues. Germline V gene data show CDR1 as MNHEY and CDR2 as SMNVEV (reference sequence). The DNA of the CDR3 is TGTGCCAGCAGTTCAGGAGGATTTTTCTACGAGCAGTACTTC. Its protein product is CASSSGGFFYEQYF.

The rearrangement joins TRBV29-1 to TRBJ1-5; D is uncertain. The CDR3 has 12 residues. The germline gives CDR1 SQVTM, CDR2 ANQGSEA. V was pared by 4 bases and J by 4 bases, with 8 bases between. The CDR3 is CSVGAANQPQHF. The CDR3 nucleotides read TGCAGCGTTGGGGCAGCTAATCAGCCCCAGCATTTT.

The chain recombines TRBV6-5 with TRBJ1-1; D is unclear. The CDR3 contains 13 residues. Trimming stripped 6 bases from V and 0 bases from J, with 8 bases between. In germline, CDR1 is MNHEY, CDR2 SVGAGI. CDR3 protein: CASSVAMNTEAFF. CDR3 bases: TGTGCCAGCAGCGTGGCCATGAACACTGAAGCTTTCTTT.

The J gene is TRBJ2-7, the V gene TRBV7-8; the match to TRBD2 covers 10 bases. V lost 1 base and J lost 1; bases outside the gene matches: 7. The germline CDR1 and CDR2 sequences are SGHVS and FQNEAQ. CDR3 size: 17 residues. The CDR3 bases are TGTGCCAGCAGCTTAGGGGGGCTAGCGGGAGTTTCCTACGAGCAGTACTTC. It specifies CASSLGGLAGVSYEQYF.

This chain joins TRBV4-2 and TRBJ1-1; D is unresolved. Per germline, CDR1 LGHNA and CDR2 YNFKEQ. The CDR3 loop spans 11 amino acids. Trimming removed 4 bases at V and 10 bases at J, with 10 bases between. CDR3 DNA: TGTGCCAGCAGCCCCCCACCGGGAGCTTTCTTT. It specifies CASSPPPGAFF.